Listed below are T cell receptor beta chains from one sample, sequenced in a study of OX40 agonist ivuxolimab in advanced cancers. Clones were read by immunoSEQ multiplex PCR, and TCRdb kept only the in-frame ones, dropping some. The data hold some 62,000 clones, with almost 85% observed a single time. This specimen consisted of CD4+ or CD8+ T cells sorted from blood, obtained in a trial of the OX40 agonist ivuxolimab. These receptors were collected from an adult with an advanced solid tumor such as melanoma, head and neck, liver or kidney cancer. The CDR3 runs from the conserved cysteine through the conserved F or W. The D gene is left open where the match is weak. Clone size is shown for a subset of rows, as once, few, many or a class of expanded clone.

cdr3_nt	cdr3_aa	v_call	clone_size	d_call	j_call
TGTGCCAGCAGCTTATGGGGACAGCGATATGTAGCTTTCTTT	CASSLWGQRYVAFF	TRBV7-2	.	TRBD1	TRBJ1-1
TGCAGCGTGGGACAGGGACTCACAGATACGCAGTATTTT	CSVGQGLTDTQYF	TRBV29-1	.	TRBD1	TRBJ2-3
TGTGCCAGCAGTGAGGAGGTCCCGGAGGGTTGGTACAATGAGCAGTTCTTC	CASSEEVPEGWYNEQFF	TRBV6-1	.	.	TRBJ2-1
TGTGCCAGTAGGCAACAGGGGGCTTGGTACACTGAAGCTTTCTTT	CASRQQGAWYTEAFF	TRBV19	.	TRBD1	TRBJ1-1
TGTGCCAGCAGCTTTGCGGAGAGTACGTCCGGGGGCTACACCTTC	CASSFAESTSGGYTF	TRBV7-9	.	.	TRBJ1-2
TGTGCCAGCAGCACTGGAAGTAGCGGGAGGACAGATACGCAGTATTTT	CASSTGSSGRTDTQYF	TRBV9	once	TRBD2	TRBJ2-3
TGTGCCAGCAGCGTAGAGGACGGCCGCCTCGAGCAGTACTTC	CASSVEDGRLEQYF	TRBV9	.	.	TRBJ2-7
TGTGCCAGCAGCCGCGGACTAGCACGAGATACGCAGTATTTT	CASSRGLARDTQYF	TRBV14	.	TRBD2	TRBJ2-3
TGTGCCATCAGTGAAGGGGAGGGCGGGGAGCTGTTTTTT	CAISEGEGGELFF	TRBV10-3	.	TRBD2	TRBJ2-2
TGTGCCAGCAGCTTAATACAGGGCTACGAGCAGTACTTC	CASSLIQGYEQYF	TRBV7-3	.	.	TRBJ2-7
TGTGCCAGCAGTTCCCCGGGGTGGGGAATAGGCGATACGCAGTATTTT	CASSSPGWGIGDTQYF	TRBV28	.	.	TRBJ2-3
TGTGCCAGCAGCTTAGTTTCGGGGGCAACTAATGAAAAACTGTTTTTT	CASSLVSGATNEKLFF	TRBV7-9	.	.	TRBJ1-4
TGTGCCACCAGCAGAGCCCGGGACGGTGAAGCTTTCTTT	CATSRARDGEAFF	TRBV15	.	.	TRBJ1-1
TGTGCCTGGAGCTTCGGTTCAAGAGATACGCAGTATTTT	CAWSFGSRDTQYF	TRBV30	.	.	TRBJ2-3
TGCAGCGTTGACCCCGGAAACCGACCTGAAGCTTTCTTT	CSVDPGNRPEAFF	TRBV29-1	.	.	TRBJ1-1
TGTGCCAGCAGCCCCCCGAATCAGCCCCAGCATTTT	CASSPPNQPQHF	TRBV6-6	.	.	TRBJ1-5
TGTGCCAGCAGCAACTCACTAGCTTGGTACGAGCAGTACTTC	CASSNSLAWYEQYF	TRBV7-9	many	.	TRBJ2-7
TGTGCCAGCAGTCAGGGGGGGGGTAGCGGGGGCTACGAGCAGTACTTC	CASSQGGGSGGYEQYF	TRBV2	.	TRBD2	TRBJ2-7
TGTGCCAGCAGCTGGACAGGGGATGATGGCTACACCTTC	CASSWTGDDGYTF	TRBV5-5	.	TRBD1	TRBJ1-2
TGCGCCAGCAGCCACAGGGCGGGCACTGAAGCTTTCTTT	CASSHRAGTEAFF	TRBV5-1	once	.	TRBJ1-1
TGTGCCGGGACGGAAACTACAGGAGATAATTCACCCCTCCACTTT	CAGTETTGDNSPLHF	TRBV6-8	.	.	TRBJ1-6
TGTGCCAGCAGTCCCGGACAGGGGACCTATGGCTACACCTTC	CASSPGQGTYGYTF	TRBV28	.	TRBD1	TRBJ1-2
TGTGCCAGCAGCCCGACTTTCGGAAATGAGCAGTTCTTC	CASSPTFGNEQFF	TRBV11-3	once	.	TRBJ2-1
TGTGCCAGCAGCTTCGATCAGGGCTGGGACACTGAAGCTTTCTTT	CASSFDQGWDTEAFF	TRBV5-4	.	.	TRBJ1-1
TGTGCCAGCAGTTTATCCTTTCTGCCCCAGTCGGGTCGCGAGCAGTACTTC	CASSLSFLPQSGREQYF	TRBV27	many	.	TRBJ2-7
TGTGCCAGCAGTTTATATGGGGGGCTTACTGAAGCTTTCTTT	CASSLYGGLTEAFF	TRBV27	few	.	TRBJ1-1
TGCGCCAGCAGCTTGTCAAGCGGGACCACCCTTTCCTACGAGCAGTACTTC	CASSLSSGTTLSYEQYF	TRBV5-1	.	TRBD2	TRBJ2-7
TGCAGTGCTAGTTTACTCGGGGCGACTTTCTTT	CSASLLGATFF	TRBV20-1	.	.	TRBJ1-1
TGTGCCAGCAGTCCTGAGGCGGAAAAACTGTTTTTT	CASSPEAEKLFF	TRBV2	.	.	TRBJ1-4
TGTGCCAGTAAACAGCGGGAGAGCTCCTACAATGAGCAGTTCTTC	CASKQRESSYNEQFF	TRBV19	.	TRBD2	TRBJ2-1
TGTGCCATCAGTCCCTCTCCGGGACATAACGAGCAGTACTTC	CAISPSPGHNEQYF	TRBV10-3	.	.	TRBJ2-7
TGTGCCAGTAGAGGACAGGGGGCGGGCTATGGCTACACCTTC	CASRGQGAGYGYTF	TRBV19	.	TRBD1	TRBJ1-2
TGTGCCAGCAGCGTACAGGGGAACACCGGGGAGCTGTTTTTT	CASSVQGNTGELFF	TRBV7-3	.	.	TRBJ2-2
TGTGCCAGCTCACCATCGGACAGGGGGCGAGAGCAGTACTTC	CASSPSDRGREQYF	TRBV18	.	TRBD1	TRBJ2-7
TGTGCCAGTAGTATAACCGGCCAAATCGGGGAGCTGTTTTTT	CASSITGQIGELFF	TRBV19	.	.	TRBJ2-2
TGTGCCAGCAGTTACTCGCCGATCCCGGGTACGCAGTATTTT	CASSYSPIPGTQYF	TRBV6-6	.	.	TRBJ2-3
TGTGCCATCAGTGGCGGCGGGTCGGGCACCGGGGAGCTGTTTTTT	CAISGGGSGTGELFF	TRBV10-3	.	.	TRBJ2-2
TGCGCCAGCAGCTCGGAGGGACCCGTCTCTGGAAACACCATATATTTT	CASSSEGPVSGNTIYF	TRBV5-1	.	.	TRBJ1-3
TGCGCCAGCAGCACCGGGACAGTCGATCAGCCCCAGCATTTT	CASSTGTVDQPQHF	TRBV5-1	.	TRBD1	TRBJ1-5